These 21 T cell receptor beta chains came from one sample sequenced in a study of early T cells in non-severe SARS-CoV-2 infection. MiXCR, run by TCRdb on the 5' RACE reads, gives a single entry per CDR3 protein. Of about 48,000 distinct CDR3 sequences listed, roughly 5.4% were seen once; the top ten hold 5% to 6.5%. Sequencing used whole blood, obtained at baseline. The receptors shown here come from an adult who was a healthcare worker with PCR-confirmed SARS-CoV-2 infection or an uninfected control (not recorded which).

This clonotype was recorded many times. The chain couples TRBV2 to TRBJ2-5, with TRBD1 as a possible D gene (7 bases). V gave up 6 bases and J gave up 6 bases, with 20 bases separating them. Germline loops: CDR1 SNHLY, CDR2 FYNNEI. The CDR3 extends over 15 amino acids. CDR3 residues: CASSAWGDRAQTQYF. The DNA for the CDR3 is TGTGCCAGCAGCGCGTGGGGGGACAGAGCACAGACCCAGTACTTC.

Written as DNA, the CDR3 is TGTGCCAGCAGTGACAGATTGAACTACGAGCAGTACTTC. Translated, it gives CASSDRLNYEQYF. The chain uses TRBV7-6 and TRBJ2-7, with a weak D call TRBD1 (5 bases). Trimming cost V 6 bases and J 3 bases, with 12 bases left between them. The CDR3 runs 13 residues. From germline, CDR1 is SGHVS and CDR2 FNYEAQ.

This clonotype has a count of ten or more. The V and J genes are TRBV30 and TRBJ2-1; TRBD2 might be the D (5 bases). The CDR3 is 11 amino acids. V was trimmed by 0 bases and J by 9 bases, leaving 6 bases between them. From germline, CDR1 is GTSNPN and CDR2 SVGIG (reference sequence). The chain's CDR3 is CAWSVGGEQFF. In nucleotides, the CDR3 is TGTGCCTGGAGTGTTGGAGGTGAGCAGTTCTTC.

This clonotype was detected many times. The chain is built from TRBV27 and TRBJ1-1, with D possibly being TRBD1 (5 bases). This CDR3 comprises 13 residues. The V gene's germline CDR1 is MNHEY and CDR2 SMNVEV (reference sequence). The germline V and J ends were trimmed by 2 bases and 7 bases, with 11 bases remaining between them. As DNA, the CDR3 is TGTGCCAGCAGTTTAAAGAGGGACGATGAAGCTTTCTTT. As protein: CASSLKRDDEAFF.

This clonotype was counted many times. This chain links TRBV6-6 with TRBJ2-1, with unresolved D. The germline CDR1 and CDR2 sequences are MNHNY and SVGAGI (reference sequence). The CDR3 spans 13 residues. The V end lost 6 bases, the J end lost 6 bases, and 12 bases lay between the germline ends. DNA for the CDR3: TGTGCCAGCAGCCTGGAACAAGGCAATGAGCAGTTCTTC. Protein product: CASSLEQGNEQFF.

This clonotype has a count of ten or more. Compared with germline, one end of the junction differs, possibly owing to a read error. The rearrangement joins TRBV5-8 to TRBJ2-1; D is unclear. Per germline, CDR1 SGHTS and CDR2 YDEGEE. This CDR3 is built from 13 residues. This chain's CDR3 is CASSLVSHNEQFF. CDR3 DNA: TGTGCCAGCAGTCTTGTCTCCCACAATGAGCAGTTCTTC. Using reference TRBV5-8 and TRBJ2-1 for the parts outside the CDR3, the full variable domain is EAGVTQSPTHLIKTRGQQATLRCSPISGHTSVYWYQQALGLGLQFLLWYDEGEERNRGNFPPRFSGRQFPNYSSELNVNALELEDSALYLCASSLVSHNEQFFGPGTRLTVL.

Ten or more counts support this clonotype. The genes are TRBV12-3 or TRBV12-4 and TRBJ1-5; D not certain. Trimming shortened V by 8 bases and J by 2 bases, and 16 bases separated the two germline ends. CDR3 length: 15 residues. The CDR3 nucleotides are TGTGCCAGCCGTACAGAGGGCTGGGGCAATCAGCCCCAGCATTTT. Translating it yields CASRTEGWGNQPQHF.

The table lists this clonotype with many counts. This chain links TRBV6-6 with TRBJ1-4, with D tentatively TRBD1 (5 bases). V lost 7 bases, J lost 4 bases, and 13 bases lay in between. Germline-derived CDR1 and CDR2 are MNHNY and SVGAGI (reference sequence). This CDR3 is built from 14 residues. CDR3 amino acids: CASTPTAFNEKLFF. DNA for the CDR3: TGTGCCAGCACCCCGACAGCCTTTAATGAAAAACTGTTTTTT.

The chain employs TRBV2 and TRBJ2-7; a possible D gene is TRBD2 (6 bases). Trimming took off 7 bases at V and 0 bases at J, with 10 bases between the two ends. Germline-derived CDR1 and CDR2 are SNHLY and FYNNEI. The CDR3 is made up of 13 amino acids. CDR3 residues: CASTGDVSYEQYF. Here the CDR3 DNA reads TGTGCCAGCACGGGGGACGTCTCCTACGAGCAGTACTTC.

This clonotype was seen repeatedly, ten times or more. The V and J genes are TRBV19 and TRBJ1-5; D might be TRBD1 (6 bases). Germline V lookup: CDR1 LNHDA, CDR2 SQIVND (reference sequence). Between the trimmed V and J ends, which lost 3 bases and 2 bases, there was a span of 11 bases. CDR3 length: 15 amino acids. This CDR3 is CASSIKQGGNQPQHF. CDR3 nucleotide sequence: TGTGCCAGTAGTATTAAACAGGGTGGCAATCAGCCCCAGCATTTT. Full variable domain (remainder filled in from reference TRBV19 and TRBJ1-5): DGGITQSPKYLFRKEGQNVTLSCEQNLNHDAMYWYRQDPGQGLRLIYYSQIVNDFQKGDIAEGYSVSREKKESFPLTVTSAQKNPTAFYLCASSIKQGGNQPQHFGDGTRLSIL.

The chain is built from TRBV28 and TRBJ2-2; D assignment may be TRBD1 or TRBD2 (5 bases each). The ends were cut back, 3 bases at V and 1 base at J, with 9 bases in the middle. CDR3 length: 15 amino acids. Germline lookup yields CDR1 MDHEN and CDR2 SYDVKM. Written as DNA, the CDR3 is TGTGCCAGCAGTTTCATGAGGGGGAACACCGGGGAGCTGTTTTTT. Translated, it gives CASSFMRGNTGELFF.

The J gene is TRBJ1-6, the V gene TRBV12-3 or TRBV12-4; no firm D call. V was shortened by 6 bases and J by 10 bases, with 13 bases between the two germline ends. This CDR3 region has 13 residues. The CDR3 here is CASSLQKGSPLHF. In nucleotides, the CDR3 is TGTGCCAGCAGCCTACAAAAGGGCTCACCCCTCCACTTT.

This clonotype appeared a few times. V and J are TRBV20-1 and TRBJ2-1; 8 nucleotides line up with TRBD2. Germline V gene data show CDR1 as DFQATT and CDR2 as SNEGSKA (reference sequence). Trimming removed 0 bases from V and 6 bases from J; junction bases left unmatched: 7. The CDR3 sequence is 15 residues long. The CDR3 DNA is TGCAGTGCTAGAGATTCCCAGCGGGAGTTCAATGAGCAGTTCTTC. As protein: CSARDSQREFNEQFF.

This clonotype was seen repeatedly, ten times or more. The chain employs TRBV28 and TRBJ1-5; D gene unclear. The CDR3 runs 15 residues. CDR1 MDHEN and CDR2 SYDVKM come from the germline V gene. V was cut by 3 bases and J by 4 bases, with 13 bases left in between. This CDR3 reads CASSFSQELNQPQHF. Here the CDR3 DNA reads TGTGCCAGCAGTTTTTCGCAGGAACTTAATCAGCCCCAGCATTTT.

This clonotype was seen ten or more times. V is TRBV19 and J is TRBJ1-6, with a tentative D call TRBD1 (5 bases). This CDR3 comprises 16 residues. Looked up from germline, CDR1 is LNHDA and CDR2 is SQIVND (reference sequence). Deletions cut 4 bases from V and 0 bases from J, with 10 bases between. For the CDR3, the DNA is TGTGCCAGTAGTACCCGTGGGGGCTCCTATAATTCACCCCTCCACTTT. Its protein is CASSTRGGSYNSPLHF.

Ten or more counts support this clonotype. CDR3 sequence reads: CASSFKGSGRTSYEQYF. The CDR3 nucleotides are TGTGCCAGCAGTTTCAAGGGTAGCGGGAGGACCTCCTACGAGCAGTACTTC. The chain couples TRBV12-3 or TRBV12-4 to TRBJ2-7, with 10 bases that match TRBD2. V was pared by 3 bases and J by 0 bases, with 8 bases of the junction left unmatched. The CDR3 contains 17 residues.

This sequence joins TRBV3-1 and TRBJ2-4; D remains unclear. Germline CDR1 LGHDT, CDR2 YNNKEL (reference sequence). There are 15 residues in the CDR3. Trimming shortened V by 3 bases and J by 4 bases, and 13 bases separated the two germline ends. CDR3 DNA: TGTGCCAGCAGCCAGGCAAAGGGCGGTAAAAACATTCAGTACTTC. It translates to CASSQAKGGKNIQYF.

This clonotype was counted many times. This sequence joins TRBV6-1 and TRBJ2-1, with 9 bases identical to TRBD2. This CDR3 contains 15 residues. The germline V gene has CDR1 MNHNS and CDR2 SASEGT. Germline trimming cut 2 bases from V and 1 base from J; bases unmatched to any gene: 0. The CDR3: CASSELAGSYNEQFF. Here the CDR3 DNA reads TGTGCCAGCAGTGAACTAGCGGGATCCTACAATGAGCAGTTCTTC.

In this sample, this clonotype turned up many times. The V call is TRBV5-1, the J call TRBJ2-1; 12 bases line up with TRBD2. In germline, CDR1 is SGHRS, CDR2 YFSETQ. Trimming removed 3 bases from V and 2 bases from J; junction bases left unmatched: 3. The CDR3 totals 16 residues. The CDR3 DNA follows: TGCGCCAGCAGCTCCGGACTAGCGGGGACCTACAATGAGCAGTTCTTC. It yields the protein CASSSGLAGTYNEQFF.

The sample holds many counts of this clonotype. The chain joins TRBV11-3 to TRBJ2-7; no firm D call. CDR1 and CDR2 from the germline V gene are SGHNT and YENEEA. This CDR3 spans 15 amino acids. Trimming left V 1 base short and J 2 bases short, with 12 bases between. CDR3 region: CASSLGPLETYEQYF. In DNA, the CDR3 is TGTGCCAGCAGCTTAGGACCGCTTGAGACCTACGAGCAGTACTTC.

This clonotype was observed many times. The J gene is TRBJ2-7, the V gene TRBV30, with 11 bases matching TRBD2. Germline CDR1 GTSNPN, CDR2 SVGIG (reference sequence). The CDR3 is 14 residues long. With 0 bases clipped from V and 2 bases from J, the junction kept 0 bases outside the gene matches. The CDR3: CAWSVLAGAYEQYF. The CDR3 DNA reads TGTGCCTGGAGTGTACTAGCGGGGGCCTACGAGCAGTACTTC.